This TCR beta chain came from a study of technical replicates of blood from a handful of donors. Per the germline V gene, CDR1 is SGDLS and CDR2 is YYNGEE. Trimming pared 4 bases from V and 4 bases from J, leaving 20 bases between. CDR3 size: 16 residues. Generated by immunoSEQ multiplex PCR, the TCRdb table keeps only in-frame clones and is missing some. The sample shows roughly 68,000 clones, around 87% of them seen only once. This chain connects TRBV9 to TRBJ1-2, with a tentative D call TRBD1 (6 bases). Material: PBMCs. This clonotype originated in a human donor in good health. Some clones in this sample may be carry-over from other donors' samples. The CDR3 here is CASSKRGAGSVYGYTF. Written as DNA, the CDR3 is TGTGCCAGCAGCAAACGGGGGGCGGGGAGTGTCTATGGCTACACCTTC. Complete variable domain (other parts from reference TRBV9 and TRBJ1-2): DSGVTQTPKHLITATGQRVTLRCSPRSGDLSVYWYQQSLDQGLQFLIQYYNGEERAKGNILERFSAQQFPDLHSELNLSSLELGDSALYFCASSKRGAGSVYGYTFGSGTRLTVV.